This paragraph reports one T cell receptor beta chain. Its antigen is not known. Germline values: CDR1 SSHAT, CDR2 FNYEAQ (reference sequence). CDR3 length: 13 residues. This sample was included in a study of monozygotic twins with inflammatory bowel disease. Study-wide points: The data offered no way to tell different T cell subtypes apart.

TCRdb reprocessed the 5' RACE reads, keeping one entry per CDR3 protein, no DNA. The specimen's table records 310,000 or so distinct CDR3 sequences. The clonotype comes from a human donor with ulcerative colitis or Crohn's disease, or a healthy co-twin of an affected twin (not recorded which). Input material: blood. The chain combines TRBV7-7 with TRBJ2-2. This chain's CDR3 is CASSPATPGELFF.